Listed below are T cell receptor beta chains from one sample, sequenced in a study of graft-versus-host responses after intestinal transplantation. Assay: immunoSEQ multiplex PCR; the TCRdb copy retains only in-frame clones and omits some. The sample yields 41,000 or so clones, approximately 95% seen once. Their specific antigens are unknown. Sequencing used unstimulated CD8+ T cells sorted from spleen or lymph node cells, obtained before transplant. These receptors originate from a human donor who was the organ donor for an intestinal transplant. CDR3s include the opening cysteine and the closing phenylalanine or tryptophan. D genes are given only for firm matches. Where a row states a size, it is once, few, many or the class of an expanded clone; other rows omit it.

v_call	clone_size	j_call	d_call	cdr3_length	cdr3_nt	cdr3_aa
TRBV7-3	.	TRBJ1-3	.	14	TGTGCCAGCAGCTTGACAGGCTCTGGAAACACCATATATTTT	CASSLTGSGNTIYF
TRBV6-1	.	TRBJ2-3	.	15	TGTGCCAGCAGTGAAATCGGCTTTTTCACAGATACGCAGTATTTT	CASSEIGFFTDTQYF
TRBV19	few	TRBJ2-4	.	13	TGTGCCAGTAGTATAGGGCCACAAAACATTCAGTACTTC	CASSIGPQNIQYF
TRBV10-3	.	TRBJ1-6	.	14	TGTGCCACCATAGACGGGCGGCTTGGTTCACCCCTCCACTTT	CATIDGRLGSPLHF
TRBV7-9	.	TRBJ1-5	.	14	TGTGCCACCATCGACCTGTACCCTTATCAGCCCCAGCATTTT	CATIDLYPYQPQHF
TRBV7-3	.	TRBJ2-7	.	14	TGTGCCAGCAGCTTAGAAGGGGGCTCCTACGAGCAGTACTTC	CASSLEGGSYEQYF
TRBV18	.	TRBJ1-2	.	13	TGTGCCAGCTCACTAGGGGTTAACTATGGCTACACCTTC	CASSLGVNYGYTF
TRBV9	.	TRBJ2-5	TRBD2	16	TGTGCCAGCAGCGTAGGGGGCGGGGGGTACCAAGAGACCCAGTACTTC	CASSVGGGGYQETQYF
TRBV19	.	TRBJ2-5	.	15	TGTGCCAGTAGTATGGGGACCAGGTCGCAAGAGACCCAGTACTTC	CASSMGTRSQETQYF
TRBV7-8	.	TRBJ1-1	.	12	TGTGCCAGCAGCTCCGACCAAGTTGAAGCTTTCTTT	CASSSDQVEAFF
TRBV5-4	few	TRBJ2-3	.	16	TGTGCCAGCAGCTTTTGGGTAAACGGCGGCACAGATACGCAGTATTTT	CASSFWVNGGTDTQYF
TRBV12-5	.	TRBJ1-1	.	10	TGTGCTACTTGCGAGGGGGAAGCTTTCTTT	CATCEGEAFF
TRBV4-1	.	TRBJ1-5	.	15	TGCGCCAGCAGCCAAGTGGGGGGGAGCAATCAGCCCCAGCATTTT	CASSQVGGSNQPQHF
TRBV19	.	TRBJ2-3	.	13	TGTGCCAGTAGTATCCCCCCAACAGATACGCAGTATTTT	CASSIPPTDTQYF
TRBV11-2	.	TRBJ1-1	.	12	TGTGCCAGCAGCTTAGACAACACTGAAGCTTTCTTT	CASSLDNTEAFF
TRBV27	.	TRBJ2-3	TRBD2	16	TGTGCCAGCAGGCCCGGGACTAGCGGGGGGGCAGATACGCAGTATTTT	CASRPGTSGGADTQYF
TRBV5-4	.	TRBJ2-3	TRBD2	17	TGTGCCAGCAGCTTGCTGGGTAGCGGGGGACACACAGATACGCAGTATTTT	CASSLLGSGGHTDTQYF
TRBV7-2	.	TRBJ2-3	.	15	TGTGCCAGCAGCTTAGGTGTGGCTAGCACAGATACGCAGTATTTT	CASSLGVASTDTQYF
TRBV4-1	.	TRBJ1-4	.	15	TGCGCCAGCAGCCAGGGGACTCTCTGGGAGGAAAAACTGTTTTTT	CASSQGTLWEEKLFF
TRBV20-1	.	TRBJ1-4	TRBD1	11	TGCAGTGCCCGCAGGGGGCAGAAACTGTTTTTT	CSARRGQKLFF
TRBV7-6	.	TRBJ2-5	TRBD2	16	TGTGCCAGCAGCTTCTCCTTACTAGCGGGGGGGGAGACCCAGTACTTC	CASSFSLLAGGETQYF
TRBV4-3	.	TRBJ1-2	.	13	TGCGCCAGCAGCCAAGACAGGGGCTATGGCTACACCTTC	CASSQDRGYGYTF
TRBV4-3	.	TRBJ1-1	.	15	TGCGCCAGCAGCCCTAAATTTGGAGGGGACACTGAAGCTTTCTTT	CASSPKFGGDTEAFF
TRBV4-1	.	TRBJ2-1	.	12	TGCGCCAGCAGCCAAGACATAGGTGAGCAGTTCTTC	CASSQDIGEQFF
TRBV13	.	TRBJ2-3	TRBD2	16	TGTGCCAGCAGCTTAGACGGCGGGGGGGCCGTAGATACGCAGTATTTT	CASSLDGGGAVDTQYF
TRBV7-3	.	TRBJ1-6	.	15	TGTGCCAGCAGCGCCAGCGACACCTCCAATTCACCCCTCCACTTT	CASSASDTSNSPLHF
TRBV6-1	.	TRBJ1-2	.	14	TGTGCCAGCAGTCAAGAGTCCGCGAGCTATGGCTACACCTTC	CASSQESASYGYTF
TRBV6-5	.	TRBJ1-2	.	15	TGTGCCAGCAGTTACATACAGCCTTATAACTATGGCTACACCTTC	CASSYIQPYNYGYTF
TRBV10-3	.	TRBJ2-3	TRBD2	19	TGTGCGATCCGCCCCTTTGGACTAGCGGGGGGGCCGAGCACAGATACGCAGTATTTT	CAIRPFGLAGGPSTDTQYF
TRBV5-4	.	TRBJ2-3	TRBD2	16	TGTGCCAGCAGCCCACGGACTAGAGGGTTCACAGATACGCAGTATTTT	CASSPRTRGFTDTQYF
TRBV6-5	.	TRBJ1-4	TRBD1	13	TGTGCCAGCAGTACAGGGGGAGGAGGAAAACTGTTTTTT	CASSTGGGGKLFF
TRBV5-4	.	TRBJ2-5	.	15	TGTGCCAGTTGCCGACAGGAGGATCAACAAGAGACCCAGTACTTC	CASCRQEDQQETQYF
TRBV28	.	TRBJ1-5	TRBD1	18	TGTGCCAGCAAACCAGGACAGGGAGGGGGTAATAGCAATCAGCCCCAGCATTTT	CASKPGQGGGNSNQPQHF
TRBV5-4	.	TRBJ1-2	.	12	TGTGCCAGCAGCTTTGAAGGGGAGGGCTACACCTTC	CASSFEGEGYTF
TRBV27	.	TRBJ1-5	.	13	TGTGCCAGCAGTTTATCCAGCAATCAGCCCCAGCATTTT	CASSLSSNQPQHF
TRBV25-1	.	TRBJ1-6	.	15	TGTGCCAGCAGTGAATTAGGGCCCTATAATTCACCCCTCCACTTT	CASSELGPYNSPLHF
TRBV7-8	once	TRBJ1-3	.	16	TGTGCCAGCAGCTTAGCTGGAGCAGGGCCTGGAAACACCATATATTTT	CASSLAGAGPGNTIYF
TRBV7-9	.	TRBJ2-3	.	14	TGTGCCAGCAGCTTATGGACCTCCACAGATACGCAGTATTTT	CASSLWTSTDTQYF
TRBV10-3	once	TRBJ1-5	.	15	TGTGCCCCAAGGGGGGGGGCAACCTTAAATCAGCCCCAGCATTTT	CAPRGGATLNQPQHF
TRBV7-6	.	TRBJ2-7	TRBD1	13	TGTGCCAGCAGCCACGGGACAGCGTACGAGCAGTACTTC	CASSHGTAYEQYF
TRBV27	.	TRBJ1-6	.	17	TGTGCCAGCAGTTTATCGCCAGCGAGCTCCTATAATTCACCCCTCCACTTT	CASSLSPASSYNSPLHF
TRBV4-3	.	TRBJ1-2	.	16	TGCGCCAGCAGCCAAGATTCTAGGGGGACGTTCTATGGCTACACCTTC	CASSQDSRGTFYGYTF
TRBV6-5	.	TRBJ2-3	TRBD1	13	TGTGCCAGCTACAGGGGTGGCACAGATACGCAGTATTTT	CASYRGGTDTQYF
TRBV15	.	TRBJ2-4	.	16	TGTGCCACCAGCAGAGTTTCCAGGGCGGCCAAAAACATTCAGTACTTC	CATSRVSRAAKNIQYF
TRBV5-6	.	TRBJ2-3	.	16	TGTGCCAGCAGCTTGGCCAATGGGCGGAAAACAGATACGCAGTATTTT	CASSLANGRKTDTQYF
TRBV30	.	TRBJ2-7	.	13	TGTGCCTGGAGTGTATTTAGGGGTTACGAGCAGTACTTC	CAWSVFRGYEQYF
TRBV6-5	.	TRBJ2-5	TRBD2	15	TGTGCCAGCAGTGGACCGGGGGGGGGACAAGAGACCCAGTACTTC	CASSGPGGGQETQYF
TRBV19	.	TRBJ1-2	.	12	TGTGCCAGTACCTCAGGGCTCTATGGCTACACCTTC	CASTSGLYGYTF
TRBV4-1	.	TRBJ1-1	TRBD1	13	TGCGCCACCTCTCCGGGGACAGGGGCCGAAGCTTTCTTT	CATSPGTGAEAFF
TRBV19	.	TRBJ2-7	TRBD1	14	TGTGCCAGTAGTCTTGGACAGGGGGCCTACGAGCAGTACTTC	CASSLGQGAYEQYF